These 16 T cell receptor beta chains were sequenced from one sample in a study of CD8 T cells in ankylosing spondylitis. Whole-study results and caveats: Characteristic, it appeared, of ankylosing spondylitis blood was a TCR beta motif of eight highly homologous variants.

These receptors have no identified antigens. TCRdb processed the 5' RACE reads anew with MiXCR; each CDR3 protein has one entry. The sample has about 510,000 distinct CDR3 sequences; approximately 5.3% are singletons. The specimen was blood, either unsorted or a sorted T cell fraction (not recorded which). These receptors were obtained from a male donor with ankylosing spondylitis.

V is TRBV28 and J is TRBJ1-2; 7 bases are a match to TRBD1. The CDR3 totals 14 residues. V shed 1 base and J 7 bases; nucleotides not matched to a gene: 6. Germline CDR1 and CDR2: MDHEN and SYDVKM. The CDR3 loop reads CASSLYRQGAGYTF. The CDR3 nucleotides read TGTGCCAGCAGTTTATACCGACAGGGTGCTGGCTACACCTTC.

This chain uses TRBV4-1 with TRBJ1-2, with TRBD1 as a possible D gene (6 bases). Trimming took off 4 bases at V and 5 bases at J, with 17 bases between the two ends. Germline V gene lookup returns CDR1 MGHRA and CDR2 YSYEKL. The CDR3 runs to 15 residues. The CDR3: CASSPQGGVGYGYTF. The CDR3 DNA sequence: TGCGCCAGCAGCCCCCAAGGGGGAGTTGGGTATGGCTACACCTTC.

This clonotype was detected many times. The chain recombines TRBV5-4 with TRBJ2-5; no clear D. Trimming stripped 4 bases from V and 4 bases from J, with 14 bases between. The CDR3 has 14 amino acids. From germline, CDR1 is SGHNT and CDR2 YYREEE (reference sequence). CDR3 DNA: TGTGCCAGCAGCCCGGCATCAGGTTTAGAGACCCAGTACTTC. Translated, it gives CASSPASGLETQYF.

In its sample, this clonotype was seen many times. J is TRBJ2-6 and V is TRBV24-1, with D unresolved. The CDR3 length is 17 residues. Germline CDR1 KGHDR, CDR2 SFDVKD. The V gene lost 4 bases and the J gene lost 0 bases, with 12 bases spanning the gap. Here the CDR3 reads CATSDPQTYSGANVLTF. The CDR3 DNA follows: TGTGCCACCAGTGACCCGCAGACGTACTCTGGGGCCAACGTCCTGACTTTC.

This clonotype was counted between two and nine times. This rearrangement joins TRBV7-2 to TRBJ2-7, with 10 bases identical to TRBD1. The V gene's germline CDR1 is SGHTA and CDR2 FQGNSA. The junction had 13 bases not matched to a gene; V was cut back by 7 bases and J by 7 bases. The CDR3 is made up of 15 amino acids. The CDR3: CASTSWRQGASEQYF. The DNA for the CDR3 is TGTGCCAGCACCTCGTGGAGACAGGGGGCGAGTGAGCAGTACTTC.

This clonotype was recorded at least ten times. The chain joins TRBV6-1 to TRBJ2-5; 14 bases fit TRBD2. J lost 4 bases, V lost 5 bases, and 6 bases had no gene match. CDR1 MNHNS and CDR2 SASEGT come from the germline V gene. The length of the CDR3 is 16 residues. The chain's CDR3 is CASSLGLAGVAETQYF. CDR3 nucleotide sequence: TGTGCCAGCAGTCTGGGACTAGCGGGAGTTGCAGAGACCCAGTACTTC.

The table lists this clonotype with many counts. CDR3 coding DNA: TGTGCCAGCAGCTCCCGCGGGGGGGCAGATACGCAGTATTTT. Translating it yields CASSSRGGADTQYF. The rearrangement joins TRBV7-9 to TRBJ2-3, with TRBD2 matching over 9 bases. Germline trimming cut 4 bases from V and 4 bases from J; bases unmatched to any gene: 3. Germline values: CDR1 SEHNR, CDR2 FQNEAQ (reference sequence). The CDR3 contains 14 residues.

Concerning this clonotype itself: A much larger clone lies one base from this, so it may be a read error. The chain carries TRBV20-1 and TRBJ2-7, with unresolved D. The CDR3 is 14 amino acids. The germline CDR1 and CDR2 sequences are DFQATT and SNEGSKA (reference sequence). The V end was cut by 5 bases, the J end by 2 bases, with 16 bases between. CDR3: CSAPGPPDTYEQYF. The CDR3 nucleotides read TGCAGTGCTCCCGGGCCCCCCGACACCTACGAGCAGTACTTC.

This clonotype was observed many times. The CDR3 region is CASSVARTSGSYEQYF. The CDR3, as DNA: TGTGCCAGCAGCGTAGCTCGGACTAGCGGATCCTACGAGCAGTACTTC. The chain couples TRBV9 to TRBJ2-7; 10 bases agree with TRBD2. After removal of 0 bases from V and 1 base from J, the junction contained 4 bases not matched to a gene. CDR3 size: 16 residues. The V gene's germline CDR1 is SGDLS and CDR2 YYNGEE.

This clonotype occurred many times. CDR3 region: CASSLARTMSSYEQYF. For the CDR3, the DNA is TGTGCCAGCTCATTAGCGCGAACCATGAGCTCCTACGAGCAGTACTTC. The chain is built from TRBV18 and TRBJ2-7, with a possible D match to TRBD2 (5 bases). The CDR3 contains 16 residues. With 5 bases removed from V and 0 bases from J, the gap between germline ends came to 17 bases. Per germline, CDR1 KGHSH and CDR2 LQKENI.

This clonotype showed up many times. The chain links TRBV20-1 to TRBJ2-2; tentatively, D is TRBD1 or TRBD2 (6 bases each). Germline CDR1 DFQATT, CDR2 SNEGSKA (reference sequence). The CDR3 covers 16 residues. V was cut by 1 base and J by 2 bases, with 14 bases left in between. In nucleotides, the CDR3 is TGCAGTGCTAGAGGGCAACGGGGGACAAACACCGGGGAGCTGTTTTTT. It yields the protein CSARGQRGTNTGELFF.

This clonotype was recorded a few times. V is TRBV7-9 and J is TRBJ2-5; 7 bases are a match to TRBD2. V shed 5 bases, J shed 1 base, and the junction held 10 bases outside the gene matches. The germline gives CDR1 SEHNR, CDR2 FQNEAQ (reference sequence). This CDR3 spans 16 amino acids. The CDR3 region has the DNA TGTGCCAGCAGCCGCCCCACGGCTAGCGGCCAAGAGACCCAGTACTTC. Its protein is CASSRPTASGQETQYF.

This clonotype has a count of ten or more. The chain recombines TRBV29-1 with TRBJ2-1, with 11 positions matching TRBD2. With 7 bases clipped from V and 0 bases from J, the junction kept 8 bases outside the gene matches. The germline CDR1 and CDR2 sequences are SQVTM and ANQGSEA. CDR3 length equals 16 residues. The chain's CDR3 is CSGTLAGGSSYNEQFF. The CDR3 DNA is TGCAGCGGAACCTTAGCGGGAGGGTCCTCCTACAATGAGCAGTTCTTC.

In this sample, this clonotype turned up many times. V is TRBV20-1 and J is TRBJ1-2; D is possibly TRBD1 (5 bases). The V and J ends lost 0 bases and 8 bases respectively, with 16 bases between them. Germline V gives CDR1 DFQATT, CDR2 SNEGSKA (reference sequence). The CDR3 covers 14 residues. The CDR3 sequence is CSARDPGGVWGYTF. The CDR3 nucleotides read TGCAGTGCTAGAGATCCAGGAGGGGTATGGGGCTACACCTTC.

Many counts were recorded for this clonotype. This sequence joins TRBV21-1 and TRBJ1-1; the D segment call TRBD1 is taken from the table without a DNA check. TRBV21-1 is designated a pseudogene. The CDR3 has 18 residues. The CDR3 spells CASSPRTRSEQGATEAFF. CDR3 DNA sequence: TGTGCCAGCAGCCCGAGAACACGGTCGGAACAGGGAGCCACTGAAGCTTTCTTT.

Note on this clonotype: A much larger clonotype is one base distant, so this may be a read error. This chain uses TRBV7-9 with TRBJ1-2; D unresolved. V was shortened by 4 bases and J by 3 bases, with 12 bases between the two germline ends. Germline CDR1 is SEHNR and CDR2 is FQNEAQ (reference sequence). The CDR3 contains 14 residues. Written as DNA, the CDR3 is TGTGCCAGCAGCTACCCCAAACGGCACTATGGCTACACCTTC. This codes for CASSYPKRHYGYTF. Filled out from reference TRBV7-9 and TRBJ1-2, the complete variable domain reads DTGVSQNPRHKITKRGQNVTFRCDPISEHNRLYWYRQTLGQGPEFLTYFQNEAQLEKSRLLSDRFSAERPKGSFSTLEIQRTEQGDSAMYLCASSYPKRHYGYTFGSGTRLTVV.